This entry describes one T cell receptor (beta chain). What it binds is not known. This PCR relied on a set of 60 Vbeta primers and 13 Jbeta primers. Generated by immunoSEQ multiplex PCR, the TCRdb table keeps only in-frame clones and is missing some. The data hold 200,000 to 250,000 clones, with roughly 90% observed a single time. The data are from a study of cytomegalovirus exposure and HLA in healthy donors. Study-wide results and limits: Listed as cytomegalovirus-associated were about 160 TCR beta chains. According to a later analysis, most TCR beta chains associated with CMV appeared HLA-restricted.

Germline trimming cut 1 base from V and 8 bases from J; bases unmatched to any gene: 5. CDR1 and CDR2 from the germline V gene are SEHNR and FQNEAQ (reference sequence). The CDR3 extends over 15 amino acids. The chain recombines TRBV7-9 with TRBJ2-1, with 10 bases lining up with TRBD2. The sample consisted of PBMCs. This TCR was sampled from a woman under 30 in good health and CMV-seronegative. The CDR3 DNA reads as TGTGCCAGCAGCTTAGGCCTAGCGGGAGTGGATGAGCAGTTCTTC. This codes for CASSLGLAGVDEQFF.